Listed here is a single TCR beta chain. Sequenced by immunoSEQ multiplex PCR; TCRdb stores in-frame clones only, minus some. This sample has 150,000 to 200,000 clones, with around nine tenths found just once. The sample belongs to a study of T cell responses to AZD1222 COVID-19 vaccine. The TCR originated in an adult in good health. The sample was peripheral blood, taken on day 0 of AZD1222 vaccination.

For the CDR3, the DNA is TGTGCCAGCAGCTTGGTAGGGGGTCGCACTGAAGCTTTCTTT. Translation gives CASSLVGGRTEAFF. V and J are TRBV7-7 and TRBJ1-1, with D tentatively TRBD1 (6 bases). The CDR3 extends over 14 amino acids. With 3 bases removed from V and 4 bases from J, the gap between germline ends came to 12 bases. The germline V gene has CDR1 SSHAT and CDR2 FNYEAQ (reference sequence).